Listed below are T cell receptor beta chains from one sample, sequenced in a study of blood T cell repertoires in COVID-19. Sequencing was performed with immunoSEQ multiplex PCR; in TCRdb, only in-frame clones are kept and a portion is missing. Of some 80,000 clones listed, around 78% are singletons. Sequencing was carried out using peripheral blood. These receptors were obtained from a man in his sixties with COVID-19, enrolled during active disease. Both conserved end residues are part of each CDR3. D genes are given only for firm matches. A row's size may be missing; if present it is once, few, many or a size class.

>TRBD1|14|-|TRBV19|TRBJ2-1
TGTGCCAGTAGTATAGGGACAGGGAACAATGAGCAGTTCTTC
CASSIGTGNNEQFF
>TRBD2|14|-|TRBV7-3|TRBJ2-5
TGTGCCAGCAGCTCGCAGGGAGGGAGAGAGACCCAGTACTTC
CASSSQGGRETQYF
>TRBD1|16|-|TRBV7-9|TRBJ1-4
TGTGCCAGCAGCCTGTTCGGGACAGGGTCTAATGAAAAACTGTTTTTT
CASSLFGTGSNEKLFF
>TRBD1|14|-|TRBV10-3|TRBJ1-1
TGTGCCATCAGTGGGGACAGACGGGATCCGGGGGCTTTCTTT
CAISGDRRDPGAFF
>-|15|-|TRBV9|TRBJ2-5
TGTGCCAGCAGCCCAAGGGGTGTAGGGTCGGAGACCCAGTACTTC
CASSPRGVGSETQYF
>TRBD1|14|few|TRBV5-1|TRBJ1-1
TGCGCCAGCAGCCCGGGACAGGGGAGCACTGAAGCTTTCTTT
CASSPGQGSTEAFF
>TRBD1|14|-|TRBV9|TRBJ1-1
TGTGCCAGCAGCCCGGGACAGAAACAGGGTGAAGCTTTCTTT
CASSPGQKQGEAFF
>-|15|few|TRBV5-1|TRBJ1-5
TGCGCCAGCAGCGCAGGGGATAATAGCAATCAGCCCCAGCATTTT
CASSAGDNSNQPQHF
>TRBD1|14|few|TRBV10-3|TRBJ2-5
TGTGCCATCAGTGAGTCGGGACAGCAAGAGACCCAGTACTTC
CAISESGQQETQYF
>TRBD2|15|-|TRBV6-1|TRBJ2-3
TGTGCCAGCAGTGAAGCAGTAGCGGGGACAGATACGCAGTATTTT
CASSEAVAGTDTQYF
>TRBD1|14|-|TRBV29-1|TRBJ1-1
TGCAGCGCCCACAGGGGAAGGTCGAGCACTGAAGCTTTCTTT
CSAHRGRSSTEAFF
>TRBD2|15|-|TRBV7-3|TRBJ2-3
TGTGCCAGCAGCTTGTTAGCGGGAGAATCGAATACGCAGTATTTT
CASSLLAGESNTQYF
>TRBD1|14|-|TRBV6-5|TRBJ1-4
TGTGCCAGCAGACTCAGGGGGAAGGGCGAAAAACTGTTTTTT
CASRLRGKGEKLFF
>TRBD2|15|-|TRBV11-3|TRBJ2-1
TGTGCCAGTAGTCTAGCGGGTATAGTAAACAATGAGCAGTTCTTC
CASSLAGIVNNEQFF
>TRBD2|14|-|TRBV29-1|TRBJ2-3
TGCAGCACCACGGGGACTAGCGGGAGTGATACGCAGTATTTT
CSTTGTSGSDTQYF
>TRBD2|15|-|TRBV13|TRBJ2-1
TGTGCCAGCACCGAACCGGGACTACAAAACAATGAGCAGTTCTTC
CASTEPGLQNNEQFF
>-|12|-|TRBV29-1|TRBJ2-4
TGCAGCGTTGGGTACGGTAGAAACATTCAGTACTTC
CSVGYGRNIQYF
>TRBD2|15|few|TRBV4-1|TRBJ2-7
TGCGCCAGCAGCCCGCGAGTAGCGGGGGTAGATGAGCAGTACTTC
CASSPRVAGVDEQYF
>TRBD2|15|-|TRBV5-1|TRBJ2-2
TGCGCCAGCAGCCTGCCGGGACTAGCAAACGGGGAGCTGTTTTTT
CASSLPGLANGELFF
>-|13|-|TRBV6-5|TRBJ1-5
TGTGCCAGCAGCCCACAGGGAAATCAGCCCCAGCATTTT
CASSPQGNQPQHF
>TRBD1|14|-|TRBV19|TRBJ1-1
TGTGCCAGTTCGGACAGGGGAGTGAACACTGAAGCTTTCTTT
CASSDRGVNTEAFF
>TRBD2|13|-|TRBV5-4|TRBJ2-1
TGTGCCAGCAGCTTGGTGCTAGCGGATGAGCAGTTCTTC
CASSLVLADEQFF
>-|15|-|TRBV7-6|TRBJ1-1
TGTGCCAGCAGCTTAGTTGGGGGGGGGAACACTGAAGCTTTCTTT
CASSLVGGGNTEAFF
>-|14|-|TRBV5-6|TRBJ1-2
TGTGCCAGCAGCTTGTATCGGGGGTATGGGGGCTACACCTTC
CASSLYRGYGGYTF
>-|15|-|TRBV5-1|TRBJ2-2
TGCGCCAGCAGCTTGGGAGACAGGAACACCGGGGAGCTGTTTTTT
CASSLGDRNTGELFF
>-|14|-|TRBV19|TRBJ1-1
TGTGCCAGTAGTAAACAGGGTGGCCACACTGAAGCTTTCTTT
CASSKQGGHTEAFF
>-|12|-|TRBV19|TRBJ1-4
TGTGCCAGTAGCACCGACAGGTGGAAACTGTTTTTT
CASSTDRWKLFF
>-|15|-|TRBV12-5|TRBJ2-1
TGTGCTAGTGGTTTGGGCTCGAGCTCCTACAATGAGCAGTTCTTC
CASGLGSSSYNEQFF
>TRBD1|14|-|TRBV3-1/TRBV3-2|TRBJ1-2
TGTGCCAGCAGCCAAGATAAGGGGGCAAATGGCTACACCTTC
CASSQDKGANGYTF
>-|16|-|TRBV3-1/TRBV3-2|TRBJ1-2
TGTGCCAGCAGCCAAGGAGTAACAGGCCCGAGGTATGGCTACACCTTC
CASSQGVTGPRYGYTF
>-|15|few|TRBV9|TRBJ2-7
TGTGCCAGCAGCCCCCTCGTTAGCCGATCCTACGAGCAGTACTTC
CASSPLVSRSYEQYF
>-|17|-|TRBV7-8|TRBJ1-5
TGTGCCAGCAGCGATGGGCAGGGATTATTTCGGAATCAGCCCCAGCATTTT
CASSDGQGLFRNQPQHF
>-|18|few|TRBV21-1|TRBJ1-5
-
CASTWGQGAPYSNQPQHF
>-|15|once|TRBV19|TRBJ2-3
TGTGCCAGTAGTATGTTAGCGGCCTACACAGATACGCAGTATTTT
CASSMLAAYTDTQYF
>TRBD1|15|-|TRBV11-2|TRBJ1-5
TGTGCCAGCACCAGGGGGGTGGGATCTAATCAGCCCCAGCATTTT
CASTRGVGSNQPQHF
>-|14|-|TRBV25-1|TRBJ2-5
TGTGCCAGCAGTGAAGCCAGGCCTGAAGAGACCCAGTACTTC
CASSEARPEETQYF
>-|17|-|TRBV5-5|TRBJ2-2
TGTGCCAGCAGCTTGAGGGGCGGGGGCCCGAACACCGGGGAGCTGTTTTTT
CASSLRGGGPNTGELFF
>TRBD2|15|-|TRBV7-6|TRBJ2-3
TGTGCCAGCAGCTTAGTGTCGGGCGGGAGGGATACGCAGTATTTT
CASSLVSGGRDTQYF
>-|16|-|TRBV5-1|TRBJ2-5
TGCGCCAGCCGGGCGCAGGGCTCCCTCCACCAAGAGACCCAGTACTTC
CASRAQGSLHQETQYF
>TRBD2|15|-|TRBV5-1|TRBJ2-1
TGCGCCAGCAGCGGACTAGCGGGGAACTACAATGAGCAGTTCTTC
CASSGLAGNYNEQFF
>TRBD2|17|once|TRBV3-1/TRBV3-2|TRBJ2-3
TGTGCCAGCAGCCAAGGGGGTAGCGGGATTAGCACAGATACGCAGTATTTT
CASSQGGSGISTDTQYF
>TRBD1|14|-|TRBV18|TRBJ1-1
TGTGCCAGCGCCAGTGGGACAGCGAACACTGAAGCTTTCTTT
CASASGTANTEAFF
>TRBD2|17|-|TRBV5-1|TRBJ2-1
TGCGCCAGCAGCTTGGGAAGCGGGGTCAGCTCCTACAATGAGCAGTTCTTC
CASSLGSGVSSYNEQFF
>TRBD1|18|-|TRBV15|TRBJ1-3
TGTGCCACCAGCCAGGGGGGACAGGGCGTAGCGGGCGGAAACACCATATATTTT
CATSQGGQGVAGGNTIYF
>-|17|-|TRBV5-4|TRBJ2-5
TGTGCCAGCAGCTTGGTTTTTGAGGGAAAGGGACAAGAGACCCAGTACTTC
CASSLVFEGKGQETQYF
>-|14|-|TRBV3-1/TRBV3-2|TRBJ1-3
TGTGCCAGCAGCCAAGGGCCATTAAGAAACACCATATATTTT
CASSQGPLRNTIYF
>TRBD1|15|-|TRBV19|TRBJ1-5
TGTGCCAGTAAGACCGGGACAGGGGAGGGTCAGCCCCAGCATTTT
CASKTGTGEGQPQHF